The 9 T cell receptor beta chains presented below share a single source sample, sequenced in a study of blood T cell repertoires in COVID-19. The assay was immunoSEQ multiplex PCR, and TCRdb's table has in-frame clones only and misses some. The table has under 300,000 clones, approximately 90% seen once. Sequenced sample: PBMCs or T cells enriched from blood (not recorded which). The receptors originated from a man aged 40-49 years who had recovered from COVID-19.

J is TRBJ1-1 and V is TRBV27; D gene uncertain. Trimming shortened V by 0 bases and J by 4 bases, and 15 bases separated the two germline ends. There are 16 residues in the CDR3. CDR1 is MNHEY, CDR2 SMNVEV, per germline (reference sequence). CDR3 residues: CASSLSAAPRATEAFF. In nucleotides, the CDR3 is TGTGCCAGCAGTTTATCGGCCGCCCCGCGGGCCACTGAAGCTTTCTTT.

The genes are TRBV5-5 and TRBJ2-7; TRBD2 aligns across 7 bases. V lost 7 bases and J lost 3; bases outside the gene matches: 13. The CDR3 has 15 amino acids. Germline V lookup: CDR1 SGHKS, CDR2 YYEKEE (reference sequence). This CDR3 is CASLPGGTIRYEQYF. The CDR3 bases are TGTGCCAGCCTACCTGGCGGGACTATTCGCTACGAGCAGTACTTC.

The chain joins TRBV27 to TRBJ2-5; a possible D gene is TRBD2 (6 bases). Germline CDR1 reads MNHEY; CDR2 reads SMNVEV (reference sequence). V gave up 8 bases and J gave up 6 bases, with 31 bases separating them. The CDR3 consists of 18 residues. This CDR3 reads CASRPFVRGSGVLQTQYF. For the CDR3, the DNA is TGTGCCAGCCGGCCGTTTGTTCGTGGGTCGGGGGTACTGCAGACCCAGTACTTC.

The chain recombines TRBV18 with TRBJ2-4, with 9 positions matching TRBD1. With 3 bases clipped from V and 0 bases from J, the junction kept 9 bases outside the gene matches. This CDR3 region has 18 residues. Germline lookup yields CDR1 KGHSH and CDR2 LQKENI. The CDR3 nucleotides are TGTGCCAGCTCACCGAGTAGGGACAGGGCGTTAGCCAAAAACATTCAGTACTTC. Protein sequence: CASSPSRDRALAKNIQYF.

J is TRBJ1-2 and V is TRBV27; 7 positions match TRBD1. CDR3 size: 15 residues. The germline gives CDR1 MNHEY, CDR2 SMNVEV (reference sequence). J lost 4 bases, V lost 6 bases, and 11 bases had no gene match. The CDR3 protein is CASSRQGEMGYGYTF. DNA of the CDR3: TGTGCCAGCAGCCGACAGGGAGAGATGGGCTATGGCTACACCTTC.

This chain connects TRBV5-1 to TRBJ2-1; 9 bases agree with TRBD2. The V gene's germline CDR1 is SGHRS and CDR2 YFSETQ. The junction had 10 bases not matched to a gene; V was cut back by 4 bases and J by 2 bases. The CDR3 is made up of 17 amino acids. CDR3 bases: TGCGCCAGCAGCCCCCTCTTAGCGGGAGTGGCCTACAATGAGCAGTTCTTC. Its protein is CASSPLLAGVAYNEQFF.

This chain joins TRBV12-3 or TRBV12-4 and TRBJ2-3, with 11 bases lining up with TRBD1. The CDR3 has 11 residues. The V segment lost 7 bases and the J segment 15 bases; nucleotides outside the gene matches: 6. The CDR3 DNA follows: TGTGCCAGCACCATAGGACAGGGGGCATATTTT. Translating gives CASTIGQGAYF.

This rearrangement joins TRBV5-8 to TRBJ1-1; TRBD1 aligns across 7 bases. After removal of 3 bases from V and 0 bases from J, the junction contained 8 bases not matched to a gene. This CDR3 contains 16 residues. Germline V gives CDR1 SGHTS, CDR2 YDEGEE. As DNA, the CDR3 is TGTGCCAGCAGCTCCTACAGGGGCGCGGTGAACACTGAAGCTTTCTTT. Translated: CASSSYRGAVNTEAFF.

The chain is built from TRBV5-1 and TRBJ1-4; 9 bases align to TRBD1. The CDR3 totals 15 residues. V trimming: 4 bases; J trimming: 5 bases; junction bases outside the gene matches: 6. CDR1 SGHRS and CDR2 YFSETQ come from the germline V gene. The CDR3 region has the DNA TGCGCCAGCAGCCCCCTAGGGACAGGGAATGAAAAACTGTTTTTT. It specifies CASSPLGTGNEKLFF.